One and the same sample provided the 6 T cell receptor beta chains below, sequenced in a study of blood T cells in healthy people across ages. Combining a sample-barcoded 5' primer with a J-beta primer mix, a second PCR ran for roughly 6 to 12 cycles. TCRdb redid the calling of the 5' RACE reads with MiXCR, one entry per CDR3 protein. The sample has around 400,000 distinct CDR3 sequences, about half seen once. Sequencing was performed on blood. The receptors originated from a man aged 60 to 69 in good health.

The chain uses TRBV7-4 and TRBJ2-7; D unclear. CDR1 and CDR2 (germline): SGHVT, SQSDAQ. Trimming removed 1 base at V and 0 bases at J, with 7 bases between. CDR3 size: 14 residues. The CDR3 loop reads CASSLGHVSYEQYF. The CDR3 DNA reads TGTGCCAGCAGCTTAGGACACGTCTCCTACGAGCAGTACTTC. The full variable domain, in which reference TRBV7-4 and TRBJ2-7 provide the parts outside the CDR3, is GAGVSQSPRYKVAKRGRDVALRCDSISGHVTLYWYRQTLGQGSEVLTYSQSDAQRDKSGRPSGRFSAERPERSVSTLKIQRTEQGDSAVYLCASSLGHVSYEQYFGPGTRLTVT.

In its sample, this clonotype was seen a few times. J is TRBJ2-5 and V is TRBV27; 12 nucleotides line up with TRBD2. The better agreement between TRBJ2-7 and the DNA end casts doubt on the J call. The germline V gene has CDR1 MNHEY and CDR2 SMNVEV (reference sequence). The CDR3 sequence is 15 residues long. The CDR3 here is CASSTLAGGRGEQYF. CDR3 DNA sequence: TGTGCCAGCAGCACTCTAGCGGGAGGGAGGGGCGAGCAGTACTTC.

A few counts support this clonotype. The CDR3 is CSARHTSQGMGYEQYF. The CDR3, as DNA: TGCAGTGCTAGACACACCAGCCAGGGAATGGGGTACGAGCAGTACTTC. J is TRBJ2-7 and V is TRBV20-1, with D possibly being TRBD1 (5 bases). The V end lost 2 bases, the J end lost 4 bases, and 21 bases lay between the germline ends. CDR1 is DFQATT, CDR2 SNEGSKA, per germline (reference sequence). The CDR3 totals 16 residues.

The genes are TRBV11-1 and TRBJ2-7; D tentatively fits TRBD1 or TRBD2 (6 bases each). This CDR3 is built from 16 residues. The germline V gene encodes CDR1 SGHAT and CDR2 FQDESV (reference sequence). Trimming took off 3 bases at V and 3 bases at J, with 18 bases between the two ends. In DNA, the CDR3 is TGTGCCAGCAGCTTCTTGGGGGGCGCCGCCGGCTACGAGCAGTACTTC. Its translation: CASSFLGGAAGYEQYF.

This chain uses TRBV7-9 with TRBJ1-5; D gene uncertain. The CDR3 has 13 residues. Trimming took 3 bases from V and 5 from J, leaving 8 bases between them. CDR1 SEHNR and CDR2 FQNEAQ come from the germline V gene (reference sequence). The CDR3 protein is CASSFYGDQPQHF. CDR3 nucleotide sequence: TGTGCCAGCAGCTTCTACGGAGATCAGCCCCAGCATTTT.

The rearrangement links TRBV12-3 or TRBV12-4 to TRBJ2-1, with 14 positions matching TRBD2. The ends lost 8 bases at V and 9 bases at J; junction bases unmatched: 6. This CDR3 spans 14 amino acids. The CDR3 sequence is CASLTSGREGEQFF. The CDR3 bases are TGTGCCAGCCTGACTAGCGGGAGGGAAGGTGAGCAGTTCTTC.